One sample yielded the 21 T cell receptor beta chains listed below, sequenced in a study of PD-1 blockade in classical Hodgkin lymphoma. The method was immunoSEQ multiplex PCR; TCRdb's version includes in-frame clones alone and lacks a portion of them. This sample yields more than 90,000 clones, of which roughly 91% are seen a single time; under 8% belongs to the top ten. The patients all showed relapse after autologous stem cell transplantation, while their brentuximab vedotin exposure varied. Sequenced here: peripheral blood mononuclear cells (PBMCs), sampled before the second cycle of nivolumab. These receptor sequences come from a human donor with classical Hodgkin lymphoma.

This rearrangement joins TRBV5-4 to TRBJ1-2, with D unclear. This CDR3 spans 14 amino acids. V was pared by 0 bases and J by 1 base, with 7 bases between. The germline V gene has CDR1 SGHNT and CDR2 YYREEE (reference sequence). CDR3 in amino acids: CASSLDYRNYGYTF. DNA for the CDR3: TGTGCCAGCAGCTTGGATTACCGTAACTATGGCTACACCTTC.

The CDR3 here is CASSYGSPPGAYGYTF. In nucleotides, the CDR3 is TGTGCCAGCAGTTACGGATCCCCTCCAGGGGCCTATGGCTACACCTTC. The gene calls are TRBV6-5 and TRBJ1-2; D perhaps matches TRBD1 (6 bases). V was pared by 2 bases and J by 4 bases, with 17 bases between. The germline CDR1 and CDR2 sequences are MNHEY and SVGAGI. The CDR3 is made up of 16 amino acids.

This chain joins TRBV6-5 and TRBJ2-1; D may be TRBD2 (6 bases). The germline CDR1 and CDR2 sequences are MNHEY and SVGAGI. V gave up 2 bases and J gave up 5 bases, with 13 bases separating them. The CDR3 totals 15 residues. The CDR3 is CASSYLAGPHNEQFF. The CDR3 bases are TGTGCCAGCAGTTACCTGGCGGGGCCTCACAATGAGCAGTTCTTC.

This CDR3 is CAWRAEMGRGKETQYF. DNA of the CDR3: TGTGCCTGGAGGGCCGAGATGGGACGCGGGAAGGAGACCCAGTACTTC. This rearrangement joins TRBV30 to TRBJ2-5; possibly TRBD2 for D (6 bases). The CDR3 spans 16 residues. Trimming removed 3 bases from V and 5 bases from J, with 22 bases in between. Germline V CDR1 and CDR2: GTSNPN, SVGIG (reference sequence).

Concerning this clone: One end of the junction varies from germline; a read error may be responsible. This rearrangement joins TRBV4-2 to TRBJ1-6, with D unresolved. The V gene's germline CDR1 is LGHNA and CDR2 YNFKEQ. The CDR3 extends over 13 amino acids. Written as DNA, the CDR3 is TGTGCCAGCAGCCAAGGCCGCCATTCCCCCCTCCACTTT. As protein: CASSQGRHSPLHF.

This chain joins TRBV14 and TRBJ1-1; D is possibly TRBD1 (6 bases). CDR1 and CDR2 from the germline V gene are SGHDN and FVKESK. This CDR3 has 15 residues. V was shortened by 4 bases and J by 5 bases, with 17 bases between the two germline ends. CDR3 loop: CASSPGWGPRTEAFF. In nucleotides, the CDR3 is TGTGCCAGCAGCCCCGGTTGGGGGCCCCGTACTGAAGCTTTCTTT. Supplemented by reference TRBV14 and TRBJ1-1, the full variable domain reads EAGVTQFPSHSVIEKGQTVTLRCDPISGHDNLYWYRRVMGKEIKFLLHFVKESKQDESGMPNNRFLAERTGGTYSTLKVQPAELEDSGVYFCASSPGWGPRTEAFFGQGTRLTVV.

The gene calls are TRBV11-3 and TRBJ1-1, with D perhaps TRBD1 (5 bases). From germline, CDR1 is SGHNT and CDR2 YENEEA. CDR3 length equals 15 residues. The V end was cut by 4 bases, the J end by 3 bases, with 15 bases between. The CDR3 sequence: CASSSGRRGYTEAFF. The CDR3 DNA is TGTGCCAGCAGCTCGGGTCGAAGGGGTTACACTGAAGCTTTCTTT.

The V and J genes are TRBV25-1 and TRBJ1-4; 7 positions match TRBD1. After removal of 0 bases from V and 0 bases from J, the junction contained 1 base not matched to a gene. Looked up from germline, CDR1 is MGHDK and CDR2 is SYGVNS. This CDR3 contains 16 residues. CDR3 region: CASSEYRGATNEKLFF. The CDR3 DNA sequence: TGTGCCAGCAGTGAATACAGGGGGGCAACTAATGAAAAACTGTTTTTT.

The rearrangement uses TRBV5-4 and TRBJ2-3; D not resolved. The CDR3 totals 12 residues. Per germline, CDR1 SGHNT and CDR2 YYREEE (reference sequence). V gave up 4 bases and J gave up 9 bases, with 12 bases separating them. CDR3 in amino acids: CASSIGVATQYF. The CDR3 nucleotides are TGTGCCAGCAGCATTGGCGTGGCGACGCAGTATTTT. Supplemented by reference TRBV5-4 and TRBJ2-3, the full variable domain reads ETGVTQSPTHLIKTRGQQVTLRCSSQSGHNTVSWYQQALGQGPQFIFQYYREEENGRGNFPPRFSGLQFPNYSSELNVNALELDDSALYLCASSIGVATQYFGPGTRLTVL.

This clone was counted a few times. The V gene is TRBV10-3, the J gene TRBJ1-2; unclear D gene. CDR3 length: 13 residues. V dropped 10 bases and J dropped 4 bases, with 16 bases sitting between them. From germline, CDR1 is ENHRY and CDR2 SYGVKD. The CDR3 spells CATPRDPPYGYTF. The CDR3 nucleotides are TGTGCCACCCCCCGGGATCCCCCCTATGGCTACACCTTC.

V gene TRBV27 combines with J gene TRBJ2-7; D is ambiguous. This CDR3 has 12 residues. Trimming took off 2 bases at V and 4 bases at J, with 6 bases between the two ends. CDR1 and CDR2 (germline): MNHEY, SMNVEV (reference sequence). The CDR3 is CASSLVGYEQYF. CDR3 DNA sequence: TGTGCCAGCAGTTTAGTAGGGTACGAGCAGTACTTC.

The chain couples TRBV9 to TRBJ1-1; TRBD1 is a possible D gene (5 bases). Germline V gene sequence: CDR1 SGDLS, CDR2 YYNGEE. CDR3 length equals 17 residues. Between the trimmed V and J ends, which lost 4 bases and 3 bases, there was a span of 22 bases. CDR3: CASSPWEGPGGDTEAFF. DNA for the CDR3: TGTGCCAGCAGCCCTTGGGAGGGGCCCGGGGGAGACACTGAAGCTTTCTTT.

The chain has TRBV5-5 and TRBJ1-6, with D possibly matching TRBD1 (6 bases). The germline V gene encodes CDR1 SGHKS and CDR2 YYEKEE (reference sequence). The length of the CDR3 is 14 residues. Between the trimmed V and J ends, which lost 6 bases and 5 bases, there was a span of 12 bases. The CDR3 DNA reads TGTGCCAGCATTGGACAGCTTAATAATTCACCCCTCCACTTT. Translation: CASIGQLNNSPLHF.

V usage is TRBV6-1 and J usage is TRBJ1-6, with 8 bases aligning to TRBD1. The CDR3 runs 12 residues. The germline gives CDR1 MNHNS, CDR2 SASEGT. Trimming cost V 4 bases and J 16 bases; bases outside gene matches: 6. Here the CDR3 DNA reads TGTGCCAGCAGTGCCTCCAACAGGGGGCTCCACTTT. Amino acid sequence: CASSASNRGLHF.

This clone was found a few times. The gene calls are TRBV5-6 and TRBJ1-5, with a weak D call TRBD1 (5 bases). The germline V gene encodes CDR1 SGHDT and CDR2 YYEEEE. This CDR3 has 15 amino acids. Deletions cut 1 base from V and 1 base from J, with 9 bases between. The CDR3 here is CASSLREGSNQPQHF. The CDR3 coding sequence is TGTGCCAGCAGCTTGCGGGAGGGGAGCAATCAGCCCCAGCATTTT.

The chain joins TRBV11-2 to TRBJ1-1; 8 bases are a match to TRBD1. Germline V gives CDR1 SGHAT, CDR2 FQNNGV. There are 14 residues in the CDR3. Trimming at V came to 5 bases and at J to 11 bases, leaving 13 bases not matched to a gene. The CDR3 DNA is TGTGCCAGCAGCACGCCGGGACAGGCTGCGGAGGCTTTCTTT. Its translation: CASSTPGQAAEAFF. The complete variable domain, with remaining parts taken from reference TRBV11-2 and TRBJ1-1, reads EAGVAQSPRYKIIEKRQSVAFWCNPISGHATLYWYQQILGQGPKLLIQFQNNGVVDDSQLPKDRFSAERLKGVDSTLKIQPAKLEDSAVYLCASSTPGQAAEAFFGQGTRLTVV.

This clone was detected only once. CDR3 protein: CASRTAGQGSEAFF. The CDR3, as DNA: TGTGCCAGCAGGACAGCGGGACAGGGGTCTGAAGCTTTCTTT. V usage is TRBV6-6 and J usage is TRBJ1-1, with TRBD1 matching over 10 bases. Germline values: CDR1 MNHNY, CDR2 SVGAGI (reference sequence). The CDR3 consists of 14 residues. After removal of 6 bases from V and 6 bases from J, the junction contained 7 bases not matched to a gene.

The V call is TRBV4-2, the J call TRBJ1-2; TRBD1 matches at 7 bases. The CDR3 loop spans 15 amino acids. With 1 base clipped from V and 5 bases from J, the junction kept 7 bases outside the gene matches. Germline V gene lookup returns CDR1 LGHNA and CDR2 YNFKEQ. The CDR3 DNA reads as TGTGCCAGCAGCCAAGTCTCCGGACAGGAATATGGCTACACCTTC. Amino acid sequence: CASSQVSGQEYGYTF.

This clone was recorded once. The J gene is TRBJ2-3, the V gene TRBV2; D unclear. Between the trimmed V and J ends, which lost 4 bases and 2 bases, there was a span of 10 bases. The CDR3 runs 14 residues. Germline V gene data show CDR1 as SNHLY and CDR2 as FYNNEI. Here the CDR3 DNA reads TGTGCCAGCAGTGTTAGGGCCTTCACAGATACGCAGTATTTT. It translates to CASSVRAFTDTQYF.

J is TRBJ2-3 and V is TRBV7-9; D possibly matches TRBD1 or TRBD2 (6 bases each). The CDR3 is 16 residues long. CDR1 is SEHNR, CDR2 FQNEAQ, per germline (reference sequence). Trimming cost V 5 bases and J 2 bases, with 17 bases left between them. The CDR3 DNA is TGTGCCAGCAGCCCGAGGGGGGCAGGGGACACAGATACGCAGTATTTT. This encodes CASSPRGAGDTDTQYF.

V and J are TRBV25-1 and TRBJ2-7; D unresolved. The CDR3 covers 12 residues. The germline V gene has CDR1 MGHDK and CDR2 SYGVNS. Between the trimmed V and J ends, which lost 6 bases and 3 bases, there was a span of 9 bases. The CDR3 loop reads CASSLVGYEQYF. The CDR3, as DNA: TGTGCCAGCAGCCTGGTGGGCTACGAGCAGTACTTC.